One sample yielded the 20 T cell receptor beta chains listed below, sequenced in a study. One entry per CDR3 protein results from TCRdb running MiXCR on the 5' RACE reads. Of about 46,000 distinct CDR3 sequences in the sample, roughly 30% are singletons; the top ten hold roughly 2%. Sequenced input: naive CD4+ T cells sorted from blood. The subset: naive CD4+ T cells, CD4+CD45RA+CD25-. The receptors here all came from a female donor with breast cancer.

The rearrangement joins TRBV3-1 to TRBJ2-1; D is unclear. This CDR3 is 12 amino acids long. Germline values: CDR1 LGHDT, CDR2 YNNKEL (reference sequence). V lost 0 bases and J lost 7, with 4 bases in between. CDR3 sequence: CASSQEGNEQFF. The DNA of the CDR3 is TGTGCCAGCAGCCAAGAAGGGAATGAGCAGTTCTTC.

The V call is TRBV20-1, the J call TRBJ2-1, with 8 positions matching TRBD2. Germline V CDR1 and CDR2: DFQATT, SNEGSKA (reference sequence). After removal of 4 bases from V and 5 bases from J, the junction contained 13 bases not matched to a gene. This CDR3 contains 16 residues. CDR3 coding DNA: TGCAGTGCTAACCCTCTTAGAGCGGGGGAAAACAATGAGCAGTTCTTC. This codes for CSANPLRAGENNEQFF.

As for this clonotype: One end of the junction is discordant with germline, which a read error may explain. The chain is built from TRBV20-1 and TRBJ2-7; 10 bases are shared with TRBD2. This CDR3 contains 14 residues. The germline CDR1 and CDR2 sequences are DFQATT and SNEGSKA (reference sequence). The CDR3 region is CSARDSGRDYGQYF. The CDR3 region has the DNA TGCAGTGCTAGGGACAGCGGGAGGGACTACGGGCAGTACTTC.

The chain links TRBV5-5 to TRBJ2-7; the match to TRBD1 covers 9 bases. Germline values: CDR1 SGHKS, CDR2 YYEKEE (reference sequence). The junction had 8 bases not matched to a gene; V was cut back by 4 bases and J by 0 bases. The CDR3 extends over 16 amino acids. CDR3 in DNA: TGTGCCAGCAGCCTCCAAGACAGGGGGATCTCCTACGAGCAGTACTTC. This gives the protein CASSLQDRGISYEQYF.

This clonotype turned up a few times. The V call is TRBV12-5, the J call TRBJ1-1; D not resolved. Germline V gene sequence: CDR1 LGHNT, CDR2 FRNRAP. The CDR3 covers 14 residues. With 1 base removed from V and 4 bases from J, the gap between germline ends came to 10 bases. CDR3 region: CASGLGSVPTEAFF. In DNA form, the CDR3 reads TGTGCTAGTGGTTTGGGCTCGGTGCCCACTGAAGCTTTCTTT.

A remark on this clonotype: At one end the junction does not follow the germline gene, possibly because of a read error. V usage is TRBV4-1 and J usage is TRBJ1-5; D is undetermined. This CDR3 spans 15 amino acids. Germline CDR1 MGHRA, CDR2 YSYEKL. Written as DNA, the CDR3 is TGCGCCAGCAGCCAAGGGCCGGCGATCAATCAGCCCCAGCGTTTT. Translated: CASSQGPAINQPQRF.

The rearrangement uses TRBV29-1 and TRBJ2-3, with 16 bases identical to TRBD2. V was clipped by 7 bases and J by 4 bases; unmatched bases: 5. The germline V gene has CDR1 SQVTM and CDR2 ANQGSEA. The CDR3 runs to 15 residues. The CDR3 is CSAGTSGRAADTQYF. The CDR3 coding sequence is TGCAGCGCCGGGACTAGCGGGAGGGCCGCAGATACGCAGTATTTT.

This clonotype was counted only a few times. V usage is TRBV6-1 and J usage is TRBJ1-2, with D perhaps TRBD1 (5 bases). The CDR3 consists of 13 residues. The germline gives CDR1 MNHNS, CDR2 SASEGT. Trimming stripped 3 bases from V and 6 bases from J, with 11 bases between. The CDR3 DNA is TGTGCCAGCAGTGAGACGGGGCAGGATGGCTACACCTTC. It translates to CASSETGQDGYTF.

In its sample, this clonotype is medium-sized. CDR3 protein: CASSAGLAGTQYF. DNA of the CDR3: TGTGCCAGCAGCGCGGGACTAGCGGGAACCCAGTACTTC. The chain links TRBV7-2 to TRBJ2-5; 13 positions match TRBD2. Germline V CDR1 and CDR2: SGHTA, FQGNSA. V lost 5 bases, J lost 8 bases, and 2 bases stayed unmatched. The CDR3 runs to 13 residues.

This clonotype was picked up a small number of times. One end of the junction does not line up with germline, which may come from a read error. This chain links TRBV12-3 or TRBV12-4 with TRBJ1-1; D is unresolved. The CDR3 has 13 amino acids. As DNA, the CDR3 is TGTGCCAGCAGTTTAGCAGGGTACACTGAGGCTTTCTTT. This gives the protein CASSLAGYTEAFF.

V is TRBV12-3 or TRBV12-4 and J is TRBJ2-1, with D possibly being TRBD1 or TRBD2 (6 bases each). The CDR3 has 12 amino acids. Trimming stripped 7 bases from V and 6 bases from J, with 10 bases between. CDR3 sequence reads: CASTEGGNEQFF. The CDR3 bases are TGTGCCAGCACCGAGGGGGGCAATGAGCAGTTCTTC.

At least ten counts were recorded for this clonotype. The chain uses TRBV5-5 and TRBJ1-2; D remains ambiguous. This CDR3 comprises 15 residues. The V gene's germline CDR1 is SGHKS and CDR2 YYEKEE (reference sequence). V was cut by 0 bases and J by 0 bases, with 9 bases left in between. The CDR3 loop reads CASSLDTVANYGYTF. CDR3 in DNA: TGTGCCAGCAGCTTGGATACAGTAGCTAACTATGGCTACACCTTC.

This clonotype was observed at least ten times. The chain joins TRBV7-2 to TRBJ2-2, with no clear D. V shed 2 bases and J shed 6 bases, with 1 base lying between them. The germline gives CDR1 SGHTA, CDR2 FQGNSA. This CDR3 contains 11 residues. The CDR3 DNA reads as TGTGCCAGCAGCTTACCCGGGGAGCTGTTTTTT. Translated: CASSLPGELFF.

A word on this clonotype: At one boundary the junction diverges from the germline segment, which might be a read error. The chain links TRBV28 to TRBJ2-3, with D possibly matching TRBD2 (5 bases). The CDR3 totals 14 residues. Germline values: CDR1 MDHEN, CDR2 SYDVKM. CDR3 region: CTSSRRGSTDTQYF. The CDR3 DNA sequence: TGTACCAGCAGCCGACGGGGAAGCACAGATACGCAGTATTTT.

A few counts support this clonotype. The chain links TRBV7-2 to TRBJ2-7; 9 bases are shared with TRBD2. The CDR3 runs 16 residues. CDR1 is SGHTA and CDR2 is FQGNSA in the germline V gene. V trimming: 5 bases; J trimming: 2 bases; junction bases outside the gene matches: 10. CDR3 region: CASSVGASGTAYEQYF. CDR3 nucleotides: TGTGCCAGCAGCGTAGGGGCTAGCGGGACGGCCTACGAGCAGTACTTC.

This chain connects TRBV3-1 to TRBJ2-3; D is possibly TRBD2 (7 bases). The V gene lost 0 bases and the J gene lost 8 bases, with 12 bases spanning the gap. This CDR3 contains 14 residues. Germline V gives CDR1 LGHDT, CDR2 YNNKEL (reference sequence). The CDR3 region is CASSQEGGGATQYF. Written as DNA, the CDR3 is TGTGCCAGCAGCCAAGAAGGGGGAGGGGCTACGCAGTATTTT.

The chain employs TRBV24-1 and TRBJ2-7; D gene uncertain. The CDR3 length is 11 residues. With 3 bases removed from V and 5 bases from J, the gap between germline ends came to 4 bases. Germline V gene data show CDR1 as KGHDR and CDR2 as SFDVKD. The CDR3 DNA follows: TGTGCCACCAGTGATGGGCACGAGCAGTACTTC. As protein: CATSDGHEQYF.

The genes are TRBV4-1 and TRBJ2-5; no definite D call. The germline V gene encodes CDR1 MGHRA and CDR2 YSYEKL. Trimming took 3 bases from V and 1 from J, leaving 9 bases between them. This CDR3 has 14 amino acids. This chain's CDR3 is CASSHRHPQETQYF. The CDR3 coding sequence is TGCGCCAGCAGCCATCGACACCCCCAAGAGACCCAGTACTTC.

This clonotype has only a few counts. J is TRBJ2-7 and V is TRBV6-1; 9 nucleotides align to TRBD1. Looked up from germline, CDR1 is MNHNS and CDR2 is SASEGT. J gave up 3 bases and V 1 base, and 4 bases lay outside the gene matches. This CDR3 has 15 amino acids. CDR3 region: CASSEVGTGLYEQYF. The CDR3 DNA is TGTGCCAGCAGTGAAGTAGGGACAGGGCTCTACGAGCAGTACTTC.

This clonotype rates as medium-sized. V and J are TRBV4-3 and TRBJ2-1, with 10 bases that match TRBD2. There are 16 residues in the CDR3. Germline V gives CDR1 LGHNA, CDR2 YSLEER. The trim removed 0 bases at V and 7 bases at J, leaving 6 bases unmatched. The CDR3 here is CASSQDELAGFNEQFF. The DNA of the CDR3 is TGCGCCAGCAGCCAAGATGAACTAGCGGGATTTAATGAGCAGTTCTTC.